This paragraph covers one T cell receptor (beta chain) sequence. Its antigen is still unknown. No per-base quality is available; no much larger clone lies one base away. Counted from cysteine to phenylalanine, this CDR3 has 17 amino acids. Only the CDR3 region is kept as DNA, spanning 51 bases read in frame from base 1. CDR1 and CDR2, looked up from the germline V gene (reference sequence), are LNHDA and SQIVND. The germline V end is reduced by 6 bases and the J end by 6 bases; junction bases left unmatched: 14. This entry comes from a study of STAT5B mutations in CD4+ large granular lymphocyte leukemia (dated by TCRdb to the early 2020s). Broadly, across the study: Among the healthy controls, the CDR3 'QG' motif was associated with a particular HLA allele. Flow cytometry performed on FACSCanto II or FACSVerse showed that the purified fractions had more than 95% purity among lymphocytes. TCRbeta repertoires of CD4+ T-cell large granular lymphocyte leukemia patients were compared with those of healthy blood donors. On the study overall, not on this receptor specifically: Main leukemic clonotypes were private to each patient, although under 30% appeared at low frequency in other patients' non-leukemic repertoires. Data were not HLA-matched; higher clonality in CD4+ versus CD8+ T-LGLL could reflect the relatively small sample size. CD4-sorted patient repertoires appeared more clonal than healthy CD4+ repertoires, and this difference persisted after removing the putative leukemic clones. Enrichment of TRBV06-family usage was observed among the top patient clones (8/27) relative to healthy controls (2/35).

TCRbeta rearrangements were sequenced from genomic DNA using the immunoSEQ assay at survey resolution. Regarding the original processing steps: In the TCR sequencing data, the smallest productive clonotype frequency that could be detected was 2.59 x 10-5. Analyses included only productive TCRbeta rearrangements, meaning complete and in-frame sequences. Simpson clonality, calculated in the immunoSEQ Analyzer version 3.0, was used as the measure of sample clonality. Clones were binned by frequency as very rare, small, medium, large (1-20%) or hyperexpanded (>20%). OLGA 1.2.3 estimated generation probabilities, VDJtools produced V-gene circos plots, VDJdb was queried for specificities, and GLIPH identified CDR3 motifs. TCRdb took over this immuneACCESS table, retaining in-frame rearrangements with V and J assigned. Such tables are incomplete; in checked studies, under half of the missing clones stem from an unresolved V gene, and the remainder is unexplained. V and J calls and clone size are as listed in that table; D and trimming were resolved from the DNA. This sample holds around 35,000 clones; 70% to 90% were observed only once. Together, the top ten hold roughly 3.2% of the sample.

Healthy controls were 35 to 40 blood donors whose buffy coats came from the Finnish Red Cross blood service. All TCR-sequenced material derived from peripheral blood: patient blood samples and healthy donor buffy coats. Ficoll-Hypaque gradient centrifugation was used to isolate peripheral blood mononuclear cells. For the healthy controls, CD4+ cells were obtained from buffy coats by magnetic purification. The Gentra Puregene Cell and Tissue kit was used to extract genomic DNA, and a Qubit 2.0 fluorometer was used to measure the amount of genomic DNA. The sequence was obtained from a human donor in good health. The specimen was CD4+ T cells from blood buffy coats. The V gene is TRBV19 and the J gene is TRBJ2-4; 10 bases in the middle match TRBD1. The CDR3 in this case is CASSPRTGTGVRNIQYF. In nucleotides, the sequence is TGTGCCAGTAGCCCACGGACCGGGACAGGGGTTAGAAACATTCAGTACTTC.